This T cell receptor (beta chain) was recorded in a study of regulatory T cells in long-lasting Graves disease. CDR3 regions were amplified by Arm-PCR using iRepertoire HTBI primers to build TCR beta libraries. TCRdb re-analysed the multiplex PCR reads in MiXCR, keeping a single row per CDR3 protein. The repertoire holds 350,000 to 400,000 distinct CDR3 sequences, with less than 20% as singletons. Time point defined: newly diagnosed GD, antithyroid drugs for less than 3 months. With RNA extracted from PBMCs as input, the TCR library was made. Material: peripheral blood mononuclear cells (PBMCs), obtained at new diagnosis, from a patient treated with antithyroid drugs. The TCR comes from a female donor with Graves disease.

The chain's CDR3 is CASSWDRGREKLFF. CDR3 DNA: TGTGCCAGCAGCTGGGACAGGGGGCGTGAAAAACTGTTTTTT. V and J are TRBV5-5 and TRBJ1-4, with TRBD1 identical over 12 bases. From germline, CDR1 is SGHKS and CDR2 YYEKEE (reference sequence). The CDR3 is 14 residues long. The V gene end was trimmed by 3 bases and the J gene end by 7 bases; junction bases not matched to a gene: 1.